These 9 T cell receptor beta chains were sequenced from one sample in a study of beta chain features in type 1 diabetes. As every portion of the isolated RNA was reverse transcribed, the sequencing read expressed TCRB transcripts. Only in-frame clones appear in the TCRdb table, and some are missing; sequencing was by immunoSEQ multiplex PCR. The repertoire includes under 400,000 clones, around 15% of them detected once, and 6.7% sits in the top ten. The source material was central memory CD4+ T cells from blood. These receptors were collected from a man aged 30 to 39 in good health.

CDR3 residues: CASSLGGRETQYF. The CDR3 DNA reads TGTGCCAGCAGCTTAGGAGGACGGGAGACCCAGTACTTC. This chain connects TRBV11-3 to TRBJ2-5; D remains ambiguous. The ends were cut back, 1 base at V and 5 bases at J, with 8 bases in the middle. The CDR3 is 13 amino acids. CDR1 and CDR2 from the germline V gene are SGHNT and YENEEA.

Many counts were recorded for this clone. The chain joins TRBV6-5 to TRBJ1-1, with D maybe TRBD1 (5 bases). Trimming pared 6 bases from V and 4 bases from J, leaving 12 bases between. The CDR3 has 13 residues. Germline lookup yields CDR1 MNHEY and CDR2 SVGAGI. CDR3 region: CASSDWGGTEAFF. CDR3 in DNA: TGTGCCAGCAGCGATTGGGGGGGCACTGAAGCTTTCTTT.

This clone was counted only a few times. This chain joins TRBV5-1 and TRBJ2-1; TRBD1 agrees at 7 bases. V was clipped by 0 bases and J by 9 bases; unmatched bases: 9. The CDR3 covers 15 residues. The germline CDR1 and CDR2 sequences are SGHRS and YFSETQ. The CDR3 nucleotides read TGCGCCAGCAGCTTGGTGGGGTCAGGGGGTGGTGAGCAGTTCTTC. Encoded protein: CASSLVGSGGGEQFF. The full variable domain, in which reference TRBV5-1 and TRBJ2-1 provide the parts outside the CDR3, is KAGVTQTPRYLIKTRGQQVTLSCSPISGHRSVSWYQQTPGQGLQFLFEYFSETQRNKGNFPGRFSGRQFSNSRSEMNVSTLELGDSALYLCASSLVGSGGGEQFFGPGTRLTVL.

The gene calls are TRBV18 and TRBJ2-1; possibly TRBD1 or TRBD2 for D (6 bases each). V lost 2 bases to trimming and J lost 10 bases, with 15 bases between them. The germline V gene encodes CDR1 KGHSH and CDR2 LQKENI. The length of the CDR3 is 14 residues. This chain's CDR3 is CASSPSSRGVEQFF. As DNA, the CDR3 is TGTGCCAGCTCACCATCAAGTAGGGGGGTCGAGCAGTTCTTC.

This clone was recorded a few times. The chain recombines TRBV5-6 with TRBJ1-2; D gene uncertain. The CDR3 covers 13 residues. Germline CDR1 and CDR2: SGHDT and YYEEEE. The V gene lost 0 bases and the J gene lost 5 bases, with 8 bases spanning the gap. Here the CDR3 DNA reads TGTGCCAGCAGCTTGGACCCCAGTTATGGCTACACCTTC. Amino acids: CASSLDPSYGYTF.

This clone was found a few times. This sequence joins TRBV5-4 and TRBJ1-1, with D unresolved. Germline V CDR1 and CDR2: SGHNT, YYREEE (reference sequence). The length of the CDR3 is 14 residues. V was clipped by 3 bases and J by 2 bases, with 11 bases between them. This CDR3 is CASSSRTYNTEAFF. The DNA for the CDR3 is TGTGCCAGCAGCTCGAGGACCTATAACACTGAAGCTTTCTTT.

This clone turned up a few times. This chain connects TRBV19 to TRBJ2-7; D ambiguous. The germline V gene has CDR1 LNHDA and CDR2 SQIVND (reference sequence). V lost 7 bases, J lost 3 bases, and 13 bases lay in between. The CDR3 sequence is 13 residues long. This CDR3 reads CASIPSPSYEQYV. In nucleotides, the CDR3 is TGTGCCAGTATCCCAAGTCCCAGCTACGAGCAGTACGTC.

This clone was counted only a few times. This chain joins TRBV5-6 and TRBJ1-2; D is unclear. V lost 1 base to trimming and J lost 4 bases, with 8 bases between them. The germline CDR1 and CDR2 sequences are SGHDT and YYEEEE. This CDR3 spans 13 amino acids. The chain's CDR3 is CASSLRAAYGYTF. In nucleotides, the CDR3 is TGTGCCAGCAGCTTGAGGGCAGCCTATGGCTACACCTTC.

The CDR3: CASSLTAPGANVLTF. CDR3 DNA sequence: TGCGCCAGCAGCCTGACGGCACCTGGGGCCAACGTCCTGACTTTC. V gene TRBV5-1 combines with J gene TRBJ2-6; D remains unclear. Germline assignment: CDR1 SGHRS and CDR2 YFSETQ. The V end was cut by 4 bases, the J end by 2 bases, with 10 bases between. The CDR3 contains 15 residues.